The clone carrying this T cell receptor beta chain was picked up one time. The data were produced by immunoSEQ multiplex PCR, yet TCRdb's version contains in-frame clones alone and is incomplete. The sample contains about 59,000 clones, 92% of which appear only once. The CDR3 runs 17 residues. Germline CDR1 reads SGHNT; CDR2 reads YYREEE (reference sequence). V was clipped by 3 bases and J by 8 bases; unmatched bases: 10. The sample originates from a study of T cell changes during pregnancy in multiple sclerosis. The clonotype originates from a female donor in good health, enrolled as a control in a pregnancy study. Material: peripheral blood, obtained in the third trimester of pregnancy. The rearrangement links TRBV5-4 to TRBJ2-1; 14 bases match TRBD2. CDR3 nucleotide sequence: TGTGCCAGCAGCTCCCTCCTGGGACTAGCGGGAGTTGATGAGCAGTTCTTC. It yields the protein CASSSLLGLAGVDEQFF.